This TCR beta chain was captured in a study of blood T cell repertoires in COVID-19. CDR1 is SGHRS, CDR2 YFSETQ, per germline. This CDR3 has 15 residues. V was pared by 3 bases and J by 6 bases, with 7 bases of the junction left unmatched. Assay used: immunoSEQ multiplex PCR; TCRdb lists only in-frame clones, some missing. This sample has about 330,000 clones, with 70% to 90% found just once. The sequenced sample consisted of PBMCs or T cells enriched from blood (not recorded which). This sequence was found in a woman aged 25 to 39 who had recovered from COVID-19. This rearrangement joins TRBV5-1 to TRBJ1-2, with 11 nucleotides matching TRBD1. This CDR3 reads CASSSGQGAWDGYTF. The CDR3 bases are TGCGCCAGCAGCTCCGGACAGGGGGCCTGGGATGGCTACACCTTC.